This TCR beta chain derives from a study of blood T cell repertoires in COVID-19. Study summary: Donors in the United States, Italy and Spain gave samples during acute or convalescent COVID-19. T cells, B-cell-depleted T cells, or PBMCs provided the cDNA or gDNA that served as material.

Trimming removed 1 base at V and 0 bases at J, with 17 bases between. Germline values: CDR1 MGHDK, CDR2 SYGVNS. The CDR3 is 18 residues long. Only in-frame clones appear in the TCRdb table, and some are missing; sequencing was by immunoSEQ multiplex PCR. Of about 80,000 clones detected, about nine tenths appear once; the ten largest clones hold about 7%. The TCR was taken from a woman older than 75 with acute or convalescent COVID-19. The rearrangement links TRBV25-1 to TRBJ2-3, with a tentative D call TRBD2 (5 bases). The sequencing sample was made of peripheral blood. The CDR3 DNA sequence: TGTGCCAGCAGTGAATTCGGGGTCACTAGGCTTAGCACAGATACGCAGTATTTT. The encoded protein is CASSEFGVTRLSTDTQYF.